This entry describes one TCR beta chain. Its antigen is not yet known. No much larger clone is present one base from it, and per-base qualities are unavailable. Sequenced using an Illumina Genome Analyzer IIx. TCRdb reprocessed the public reads (quality trimming at Q25 with fastp, clone calling with MiXCR) and kept in-frame beta chains. Each record represents a unique CDR3 protein, reported with the most common genes and DNA among its rows. The sample table holds about 30,000 distinct CDR3 sequences, of which about 20% were seen once. The top ten clones comprise roughly 3.6% of the sample. The data are from a study of patients with pleural tuberculosis (dated by TCRdb to between 2014 and 2016). Trimmed from V: 3 bases; trimmed from J: 4 bases; junction bases lacking a gene match: 2. From the germline V gene, CDR1 is MGHDK and CDR2 is SYGVNS. The CDR3, from cysteine to phenylalanine, totals 14 residues. Here the CDR3 DNA is all that survives: 42 bases in frame from base 1.

The chain is made from TRBV25-1 and TRBJ1-1, with 10 bases aligning to TRBD1. This TCR derives from a human donor with pleural tuberculosis. Specimen: peripheral blood. The base sequence is TGTGCCAGCAGTGACCGGACAGGGGGCACTGAAGCTTTCTTT. Its translation is CASSDRTGGTEAFF.